This T cell receptor beta chain originates from a study of T cell repertoires in cytomegalovirus infection. TCRdb re-called the reads through MiXCR, storing one row per CDR3 protein. Of about 130,000 distinct CDR3 sequences listed, approximately 9.2% are singletons. CDR1 and CDR2 (germline): SQVTM, ANQGSEA. Germline trimming cut 3 bases from V and 8 bases from J; bases unmatched to any gene: 6. The CDR3 spans 13 residues. This receptor was obtained from a human donor in good health (CMV status not recorded). Some clones in this sample may be carry-over from other donors' samples. V gene TRBV29-1 combines with J gene TRBJ2-3, with TRBD1 matching over 9 bases. Sequencing was done on a sample of PBMCs. The CDR3 DNA sequence: TGCAGCGTTGAGGGACAGGGCCCGGGTACGCAGTATTTT. This gives the protein CSVEGQGPGTQYF.